This entry describes one TCR beta chain. The target antigen is unknown. Libraries for TCRalpha and TCRbeta carried sample barcodes and unique molecular identifiers via 5'RACE. TCRdb re-analysed the 5' RACE reads in MiXCR, keeping a single row per CDR3 protein. The sample includes about 310,000 distinct CDR3 sequences, approximately 19% seen only once; the top ten take roughly 21%. The data were taken from a study of T-cell memory formation after mild COVID-19. For the study at large: Largely, TCR clusters stayed within a single donor. Study-level findings and limits: Some responding clones appeared in pre-infection memory, suggesting cross-reactive memory joined.

The CDR3 is 14 amino acids. The V gene lost 6 bases and the J gene lost 7 bases, with 13 bases spanning the gap. Input material: PBMCs or a T cell subset sorted from them (not recorded which). V usage is TRBV12-3 or TRBV12-4 and J usage is TRBJ1-6, with D perhaps TRBD1 (6 bases). The sequence came from a man between 18 and 29 years old who had mild COVID-19 (a few samples of this study predate the infection). Cell type and time point are not known. Written as DNA, the CDR3 is TGTGCCAGCAGCCACGGACAGCGGAATTCACCCCTCCACTTT. This translates into CASSHGQRNSPLHF.